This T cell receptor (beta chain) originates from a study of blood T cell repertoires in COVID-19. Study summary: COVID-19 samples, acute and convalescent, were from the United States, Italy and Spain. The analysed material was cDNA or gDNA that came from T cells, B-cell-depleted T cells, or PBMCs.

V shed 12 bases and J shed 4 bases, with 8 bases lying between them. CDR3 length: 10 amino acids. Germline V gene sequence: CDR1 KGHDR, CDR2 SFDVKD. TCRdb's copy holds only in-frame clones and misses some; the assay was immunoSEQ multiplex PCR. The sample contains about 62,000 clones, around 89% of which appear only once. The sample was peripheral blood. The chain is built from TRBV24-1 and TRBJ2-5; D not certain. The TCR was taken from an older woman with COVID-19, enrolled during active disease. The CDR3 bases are TGTGCCGCGGTGCTAGAGACCCAGTACTTC. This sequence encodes CAAVLETQYF.